This T cell receptor (beta chain) was found in a study of blood T cell repertoires in COVID-19. Study-level background: Samples taken during acute and convalescent COVID-19 were collected in the United States, Italy and Spain.

Looked up from germline, CDR1 is KGHSH and CDR2 is LQKENI. Trimming took 0 bases from V and 7 from J; bases not matched to a gene: 3. There are 15 residues in the CDR3. As originally analysed: Estimates of nucleated cell counts were drawn from the amplification of reference gene primers. Data came from immunoSEQ multiplex PCR; TCRdb stores just in-frame clones and leaves some out. D and trimming were read from the DNA, whereas the V and J calls and clone size are those reported in that table. The sample consists of approximately 100,000 clones, 80% to 95% of them appearing once. The J gene is TRBJ1-6, the V gene TRBV18; 7 nucleotides align to TRBD1. The sequencing sample was made of peripheral blood. The sequence was obtained from a man aged 65 to 85 with acute or convalescent COVID-19. Written as DNA, the CDR3 is TGTGCCAGCTCACCACCGGGGACAGCGAATTCACCCCTCCACTTT. Translating gives CASSPPGTANSPLHF.